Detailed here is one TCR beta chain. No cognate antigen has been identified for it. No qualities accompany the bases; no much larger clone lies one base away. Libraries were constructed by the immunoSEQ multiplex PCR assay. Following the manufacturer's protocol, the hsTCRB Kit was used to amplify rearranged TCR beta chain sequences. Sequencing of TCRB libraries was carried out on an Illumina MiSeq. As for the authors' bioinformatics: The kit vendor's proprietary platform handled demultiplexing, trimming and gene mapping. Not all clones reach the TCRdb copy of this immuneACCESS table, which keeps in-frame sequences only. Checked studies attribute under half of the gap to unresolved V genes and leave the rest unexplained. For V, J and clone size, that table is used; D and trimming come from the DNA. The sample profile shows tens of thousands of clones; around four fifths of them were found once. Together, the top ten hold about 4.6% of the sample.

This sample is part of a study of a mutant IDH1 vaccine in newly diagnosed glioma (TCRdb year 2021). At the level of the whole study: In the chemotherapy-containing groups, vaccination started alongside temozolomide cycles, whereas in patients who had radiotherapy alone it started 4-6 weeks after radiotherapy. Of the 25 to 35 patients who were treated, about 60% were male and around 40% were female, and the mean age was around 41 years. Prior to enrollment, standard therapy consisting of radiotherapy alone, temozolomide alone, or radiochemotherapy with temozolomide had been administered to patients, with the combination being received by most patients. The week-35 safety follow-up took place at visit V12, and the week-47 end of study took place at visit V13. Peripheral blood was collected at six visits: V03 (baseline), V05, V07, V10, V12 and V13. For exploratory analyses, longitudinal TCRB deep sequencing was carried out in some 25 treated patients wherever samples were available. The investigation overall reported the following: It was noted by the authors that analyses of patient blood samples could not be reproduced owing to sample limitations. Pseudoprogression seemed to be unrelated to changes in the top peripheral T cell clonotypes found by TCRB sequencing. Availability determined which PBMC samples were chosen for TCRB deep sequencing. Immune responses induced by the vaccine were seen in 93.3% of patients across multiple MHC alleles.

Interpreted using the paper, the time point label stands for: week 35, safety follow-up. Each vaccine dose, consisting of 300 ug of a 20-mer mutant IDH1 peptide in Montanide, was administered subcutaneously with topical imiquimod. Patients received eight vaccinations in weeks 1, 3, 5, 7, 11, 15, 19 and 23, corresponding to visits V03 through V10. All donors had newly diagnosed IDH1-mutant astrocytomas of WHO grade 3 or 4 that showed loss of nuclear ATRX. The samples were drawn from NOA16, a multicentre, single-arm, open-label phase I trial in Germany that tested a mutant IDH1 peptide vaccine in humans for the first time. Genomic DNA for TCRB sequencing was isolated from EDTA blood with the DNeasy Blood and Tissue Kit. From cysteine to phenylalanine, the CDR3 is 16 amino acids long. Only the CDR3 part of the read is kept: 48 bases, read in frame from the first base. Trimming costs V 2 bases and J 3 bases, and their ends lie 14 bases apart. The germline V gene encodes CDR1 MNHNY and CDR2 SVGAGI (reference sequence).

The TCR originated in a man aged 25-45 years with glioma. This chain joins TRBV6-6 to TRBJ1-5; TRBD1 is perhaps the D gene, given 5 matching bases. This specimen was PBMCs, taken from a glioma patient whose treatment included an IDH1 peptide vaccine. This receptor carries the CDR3 CASSYPGGADNQPQHF. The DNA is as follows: TGTGCCAGCAGTTACCCGGGAGGGGCGGACAATCAGCCCCAGCATTTT.